Following are 16 T cell receptor beta chains from one sample sequenced in a study of T cells in Graves' hyperthyroidism and ophthalmopathy. Researchers took RNA transcripts and amplified the TCR beta CDR3 regions from them. TCR CDR3 underwent first-round RT-PCR with the HTBI primer set. Each CDR3 protein is one row after TCRdb ran MiXCR on the multiplex PCR reads. The repertoire consists of a few hundred thousand distinct CDR3 sequences, with about a sixth occurring once and the leading ten covering around 3.5%. Sequenced material: blood. The receptors derive from a woman between 35 and 50 years old with Graves' ophthalmopathy.

This clonotype was observed a few times. The CDR3 DNA sequence: TGTGCCAGCAGCTTAGTCGGTAGCGGGCAATACAATGAGCAGTTCTTC. Residues: CASSLVGSGQYNEQFF. This rearrangement joins TRBV7-9 to TRBJ2-1; 7 bases map to TRBD2. Germline loops: CDR1 SEHNR, CDR2 FQNEAQ (reference sequence). The CDR3 contains 16 residues. Trimming at V came to 1 base and at J to 4 bases, leaving 7 bases not matched to a gene.

This chain links TRBV11-2 with TRBJ2-1, with 10 bases matching TRBD2. The germline V gene encodes CDR1 SGHAT and CDR2 FQNNGV. The junction had 2 bases not matched to a gene; V was cut back by 0 bases and J by 3 bases. The CDR3 runs to 16 residues. The CDR3 protein is CASSLDLAGGYNEQFF. The CDR3 nucleotides read TGTGCCAGCAGCTTAGATTTAGCGGGGGGCTACAATGAGCAGTTCTTC.

This clonotype was recorded many times. J is TRBJ2-3 and V is TRBV28, with TRBD2 matching 9 bases. V was pared by 10 bases and J by 2 bases, with 4 bases of the junction left unmatched. Germline V CDR1 and CDR2: MDHEN, SYDVKM. This CDR3 region has 13 residues. CDR3 DNA: TGTGCCAATAGCGGGAGCACCACAGATACGCAGTATTTT. Amino acids: CANSGSTTDTQYF.

The rearrangement uses TRBV2 and TRBJ2-5; D gene ambiguous. CDR3 size: 11 residues. CDR1 and CDR2 (germline): SNHLY, FYNNEI. V was cut by 4 bases and J by 5 bases, with 5 bases left in between. The CDR3 loop reads CASSGSETQYF. DNA of the CDR3: TGTGCCAGCAGTGGGTCGGAGACCCAGTACTTC.

V gene TRBV5-4 combines with J gene TRBJ2-1, with a weak D call TRBD1 (5 bases). Between the trimmed V and J ends, which lost 0 bases and 3 bases, there was a span of 10 bases. CDR1 and CDR2 from the germline V gene are SGHNT and YYREEE (reference sequence). The length of the CDR3 is 15 residues. The CDR3: CASSLALTDYNEQFF. The CDR3 region has the DNA TGTGCCAGCAGCTTGGCACTGACAGACTACAATGAGCAGTTCTTC.

The chain is built from TRBV25-1 and TRBJ2-1; D gene unclear. Trimming took 2 bases from V and 4 from J, leaving 9 bases between them. The germline V gene has CDR1 MGHDK and CDR2 SYGVNS. CDR3 length equals 14 residues. Here the CDR3 reads CASSEIDQYNEQFF. The CDR3 bases are TGTGCCAGCAGTGAAATTGACCAATACAATGAGCAGTTCTTC.

This clonotype was seen only a few times. Here the CDR3 DNA reads TGTGCCAGCAGTCCGACAGGGCGCACCGGGGAGCTGTTTTTT. As protein: CASSPTGRTGELFF. This sequence joins TRBV2 and TRBJ2-2, with 7 bases aligning to TRBD1. This CDR3 is 14 amino acids long. Germline CDR1 SNHLY, CDR2 FYNNEI. The ends lost 5 bases at V and 4 bases at J; junction bases unmatched: 4. The variable domain in full, completed from reference TRBV2 and TRBJ2-2, reads EPEVTQTPSHQVTQMGQEVILRCVPISNHLYFYWYRQILGQKVEFLVSFYNNEISEKSEIFDDQFSVERPDGSNFTLKIRSTKLEDSAMYFCASSPTGRTGELFFGEGSRLTVL.

In this sample, this clonotype turned up many times. This chain joins TRBV28 and TRBJ2-7; 8 bases are a match to TRBD1. The CDR3 is 15 amino acids. Germline V gene data show CDR1 as MDHEN and CDR2 as SYDVKM. J was trimmed by 7 bases and V by 4 bases; bases with no gene match: 12. CDR3 nucleotides: TGTGCCAGCAGTTCACCCCGAGACAGGGGAAAAGAGCAGTACTTC. Its translation: CASSSPRDRGKEQYF.

The sample holds many counts of this clonotype. The chain couples TRBV5-1 to TRBJ2-5; TRBD2 matches at 8 bases. The CDR3 sequence is 14 residues long. Germline V gene lookup returns CDR1 SGHRS and CDR2 YFSETQ. Losses at the gene ends were 5 bases for V and 4 bases for J; bases not matched to a gene: 7. The CDR3 sequence is CASRDGLAAETQYF. The DNA for the CDR3 is TGCGCCAGCAGAGATGGACTAGCCGCAGAGACCCAGTACTTC.

This clonotype came up a few times. The V gene is TRBV6-5, the J gene TRBJ2-7, with TRBD2 matching over 7 bases. The CDR3 length is 15 residues. The V gene end was trimmed by 4 bases and the J gene end by 4 bases; junction bases not matched to a gene: 10. Germline CDR1 MNHEY, CDR2 SVGAGI. The CDR3 DNA reads as TGTGCCAGCAGTTCCGGACTAGTTACTGCGTACGAGCAGTACTTC. Its protein is CASSSGLVTAYEQYF.

This clonotype was seen at least ten times. The chain joins TRBV3-1 to TRBJ1-2; D perhaps matches TRBD1 (6 bases). The V end was cut by 4 bases, the J end by 2 bases, with 17 bases between. Germline values: CDR1 LGHDT, CDR2 YNNKEL (reference sequence). This CDR3 is 16 amino acids long. The CDR3 is CASSPIVQGPNYGYTF. The CDR3 DNA reads TGTGCCAGCAGCCCTATTGTCCAGGGGCCCAACTATGGCTACACCTTC.

The chain is built from TRBV29-1 and TRBJ1-2, with D maybe TRBD1 (5 bases). Germline CDR1 is SQVTM and CDR2 is ANQGSEA. V was pared by 1 base and J by 7 bases, with 10 bases between. The CDR3 has 12 residues. The CDR3 is CSVEGPGGGYTF. CDR3 sequence (DNA): TGCAGCGTTGAAGGTCCGGGGGGTGGCTACACCTTC. Full variable domain (rest looked up from reference TRBV29-1 and TRBJ1-2): SAVISQKPSRDICQRGTSLTIQCQVDSQVTMMFWYRQQPGQSLTLIATANQGSEATYESGFVIDKFPISRPNLTFSTLTVSNMSPEDSSIYLCSVEGPGGGYTFGSGTRLTVV.

The CDR3: CASSLWLAGGRNEQFF. The CDR3, as DNA: TGTGCCAGCAGCTTATGGCTAGCGGGAGGTCGGAATGAGCAGTTCTTC. The rearrangement links TRBV7-9 to TRBJ2-1, with TRBD2 matching 11 bases. Germline CDR1 reads SEHNR; CDR2 reads FQNEAQ (reference sequence). The CDR3 is 16 residues long. V lost 2 bases to trimming and J lost 7 bases; unmatched junction nucleotides: 7.

Many counts were recorded for this clonotype. The rearrangement joins TRBV12-3 or TRBV12-4 to TRBJ1-1, with D perhaps matching TRBD1 (5 bases). V was trimmed by 6 bases and J by 2 bases, leaving 16 bases between them. The CDR3 spans 15 residues. This CDR3 reads CASSHGGSGNTEAFF. CDR3 nucleotide sequence: TGTGCCAGCAGCCACGGGGGATCCGGTAACACTGAAGCTTTCTTT.

With respect to this clonotype: One base away lies a much larger clone, so this may be a sequencing read error. The CDR3 region has the DNA TGTGCCACCAGGACAGGGGAGTATGGCCACACCTTC. Its translation: CATRTGEYGHTF. The V call is TRBV2, the J call TRBJ1-2; 9 bases match TRBD1. Germline V lookup: CDR1 SNHLY, CDR2 FYNNEI. The CDR3 sequence is 12 residues long. The whole variable domain, remainder taken from reference TRBV2 and TRBJ1-2, is EPEVTQTPSHQVTQMGQEVILRCVPISNHLYFYWYRQILGQKVEFLVSFYNNEISEKSEIFDDQFSVERPDGSNFTLKIRSTKLEDSAMYFCATRTGEYGHTFGSGTRLTVV.

The rearrangement links TRBV6-1 to TRBJ2-1; 7 bases are shared with TRBD2. V shed 1 base and J 7 bases; nucleotides not matched to a gene: 7. Germline-derived CDR1 and CDR2 are MNHNS and SASEGT. This CDR3 comprises 15 residues. CDR3 sequence: CASSEVSRLANEQFF. DNA for the CDR3: TGTGCCAGCAGTGAAGTTTCTCGACTAGCAAATGAGCAGTTCTTC.